What follows describes a single T cell receptor beta chain. The antigen remains unidentified. Data came from immunoSEQ multiplex PCR; TCRdb stores just in-frame clones and leaves some out. In the table there are about 60,000 clones, over 70% of which are singletons. The source of the sample is a study of memory CD4+ T cells and cytomegalovirus serostatus. Study-level information: Of the healthy Belgian adults, 9 were CMV seropositive and about 24 seronegative. Whole-study findings and limits: Repertoires predicted CMV serostatus with median bootstrapped AUC of about 0.96.

In germline, CDR1 is SEHNR, CDR2 FQNEAQ (reference sequence). This CDR3 is built from 11 residues. Trimming took 7 bases from V and 6 from J, leaving 10 bases between them. The sort gate was single viable CD3+CD4+CD8-CD45RO+ cells for memory CD4+ T cells. Total CD4+ T cells were enriched by CD4 positive selection. This clonotype originated in an adult in good health and CMV-seronegative. Some clones in this sample may be carry-over from other donors' samples. The sequencing sample was made of memory CD4+ T cells from blood. The chain employs TRBV7-9 and TRBJ2-7; D ambiguous. CDR3 DNA: TGTGCCAGCACCCGCTTGGGCGAGCAGTACTTC. Amino acids: CASTRLGEQYF.